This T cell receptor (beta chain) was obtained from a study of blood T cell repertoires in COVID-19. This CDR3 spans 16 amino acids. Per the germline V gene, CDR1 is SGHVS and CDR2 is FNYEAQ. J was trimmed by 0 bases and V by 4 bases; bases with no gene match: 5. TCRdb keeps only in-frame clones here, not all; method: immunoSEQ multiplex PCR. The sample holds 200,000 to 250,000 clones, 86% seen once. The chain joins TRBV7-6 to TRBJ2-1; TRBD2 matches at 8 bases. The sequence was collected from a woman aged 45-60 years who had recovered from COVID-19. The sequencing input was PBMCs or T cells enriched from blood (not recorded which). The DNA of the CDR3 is TGTGCCAGCAGCTCCGTAGCGGGACGCTCCTACAATGAGCAGTTCTTC. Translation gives CASSSVAGRSYNEQFF. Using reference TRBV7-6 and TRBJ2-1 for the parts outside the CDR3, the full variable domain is GAGVSQSPRYKVTKRGQDVALRCDPISGHVSLYWYRQALGQGPEFLTYFNYEAQQDKSGLPNDRFSAERPEGSISTLTIQRTEQRDSAMYRCASSSVAGRSYNEQFFGPGTRLTVL.